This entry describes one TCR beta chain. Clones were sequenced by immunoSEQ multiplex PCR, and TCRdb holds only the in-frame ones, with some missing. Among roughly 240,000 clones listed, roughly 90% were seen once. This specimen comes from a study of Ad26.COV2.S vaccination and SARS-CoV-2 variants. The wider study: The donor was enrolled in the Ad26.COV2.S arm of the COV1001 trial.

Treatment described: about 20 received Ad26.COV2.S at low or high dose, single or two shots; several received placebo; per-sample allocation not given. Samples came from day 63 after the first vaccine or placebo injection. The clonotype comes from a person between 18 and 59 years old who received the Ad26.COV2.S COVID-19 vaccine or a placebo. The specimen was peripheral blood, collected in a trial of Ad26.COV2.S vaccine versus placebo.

The CDR3 bases are TGTGCCAGCAGCCAAATCCCGCCCCTTCCAGCGGAGGGGGAGACCCAGTACTTC. Translated: CASSQIPPLPAEGETQYF. This chain uses TRBV3-1 (or the pseudogene TRBV3-2) with TRBJ2-5; D possibly corresponds to TRBD2 (6 bases). Trimming left V 2 bases short and J 5 bases short, with 24 bases between. This CDR3 comprises 18 residues. Germline CDR1 reads LGHDT; CDR2 reads YNNKEL (reference sequence).